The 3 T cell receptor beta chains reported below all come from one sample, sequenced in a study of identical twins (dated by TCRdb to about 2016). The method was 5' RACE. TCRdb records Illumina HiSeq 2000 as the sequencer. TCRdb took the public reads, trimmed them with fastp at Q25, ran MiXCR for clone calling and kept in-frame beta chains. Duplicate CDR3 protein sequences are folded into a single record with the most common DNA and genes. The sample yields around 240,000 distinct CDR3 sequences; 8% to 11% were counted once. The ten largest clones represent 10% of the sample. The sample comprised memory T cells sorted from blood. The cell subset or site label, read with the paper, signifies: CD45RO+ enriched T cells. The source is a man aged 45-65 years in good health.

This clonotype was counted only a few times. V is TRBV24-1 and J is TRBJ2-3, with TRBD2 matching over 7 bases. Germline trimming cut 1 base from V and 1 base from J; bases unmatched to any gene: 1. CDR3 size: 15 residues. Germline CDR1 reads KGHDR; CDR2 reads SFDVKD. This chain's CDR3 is CATSDFRGGTDTQYF. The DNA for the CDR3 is TGTGCCACCAGTGATTTCCGGGGGGGCACAGATACGCAGTATTTT.

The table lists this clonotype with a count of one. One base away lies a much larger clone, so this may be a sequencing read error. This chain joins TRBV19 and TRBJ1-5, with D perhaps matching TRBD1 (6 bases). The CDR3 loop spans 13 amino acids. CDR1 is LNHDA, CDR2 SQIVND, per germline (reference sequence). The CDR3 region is CASRGASNQPQNF. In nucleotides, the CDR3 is TGTGCCAGTAGGGGGGCCAGCAATCAGCCCCAGAATTTT. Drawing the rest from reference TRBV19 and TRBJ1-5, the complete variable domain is DGGITQSPKYLFRKEGQNVTLSCEQNLNHDAMYWYRQDPGQGLRLIYYSQIVNDFQKGDIAEGYSVSREKKESFPLTVTSAQKNPTAFYLCASRGASNQPQNFGDGTRLSIL.

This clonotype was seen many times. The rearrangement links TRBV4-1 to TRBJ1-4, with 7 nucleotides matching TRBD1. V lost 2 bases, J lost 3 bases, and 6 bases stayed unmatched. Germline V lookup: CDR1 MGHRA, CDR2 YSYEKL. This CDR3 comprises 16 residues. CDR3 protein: CASSQNPGQSNEKLFF. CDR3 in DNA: TGCGCCAGCAGCCAAAACCCGGGACAGTCTAATGAAAAACTGTTTTTT.